The source of this T cell receptor beta chain is a study of CD8+CD57+ T cells in acquired aplastic anemia. Study context: DNA recovered from sorted CD4+ and CD8+ cells had a mean of approximately 3.2 ug.

A remark on this clonotype: The antigen remains unidentified.

Genomic DNA constituted the template upon which TCR beta VDJ and CDR3 profiling was performed. TCRdb re-called the reads with MiXCR, one entry per CDR3 protein. The sample carries a few hundred thousand distinct CDR3 sequences, less than 35% recorded once. In germline, CDR1 is LGHNA, CDR2 YNFKEQ. The ends lost 6 bases at V and 6 bases at J; junction bases unmatched: 4. The CDR3 has 14 amino acids. CD8+CD57+ cell expansion had been shown by flow cytometry in patients chosen for sequencing. Blood sampling was performed on the patients, and none of them had received therapy by then. Findings of the study overall: Levels of CD8+ Simpson's diversity were not significantly distinct in patients versus controls. Sharing between patients and controls was observed for roughly 29 CD8+ CDR3 sequences.

Sequencing was carried out using sorted CD4+, CD8+, or CD8+CD57+ T cells (not recorded which) from PBMCs. The sequence was obtained from a human donor with aplastic anemia. The V and J genes are TRBV4-2 and TRBJ2-1, with 11 bases that match TRBD2. The CDR3 here is CASRGTSGFNEQFF. DNA of the CDR3: TGTGCCAGCAGAGGGACTAGCGGATTCAATGAGCAGTTCTTC.